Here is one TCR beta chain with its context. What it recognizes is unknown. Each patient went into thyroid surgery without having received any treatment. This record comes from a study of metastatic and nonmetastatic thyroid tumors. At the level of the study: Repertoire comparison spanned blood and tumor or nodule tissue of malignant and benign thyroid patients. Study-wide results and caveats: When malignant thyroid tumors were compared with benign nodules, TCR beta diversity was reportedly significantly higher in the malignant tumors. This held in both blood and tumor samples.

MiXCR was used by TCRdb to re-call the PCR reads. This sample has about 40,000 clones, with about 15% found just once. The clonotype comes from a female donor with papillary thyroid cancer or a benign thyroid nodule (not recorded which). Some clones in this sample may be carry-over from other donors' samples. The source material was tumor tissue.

In DNA form, the CDR3 reads TGTGCCAGTAGTGGGGAGAAGGCAAGCGAGCAGTACTTC. Its protein product is CASSGEKASEQYF. V and J are TRBV19 and TRBJ2-7; D perhaps matches TRBD2 (5 bases). CDR1 and CDR2 (germline): LNHDA, SQIVND (reference sequence). Trimming removed 5 bases at V and 6 bases at J, with 14 bases between. CDR3 length: 13 residues.